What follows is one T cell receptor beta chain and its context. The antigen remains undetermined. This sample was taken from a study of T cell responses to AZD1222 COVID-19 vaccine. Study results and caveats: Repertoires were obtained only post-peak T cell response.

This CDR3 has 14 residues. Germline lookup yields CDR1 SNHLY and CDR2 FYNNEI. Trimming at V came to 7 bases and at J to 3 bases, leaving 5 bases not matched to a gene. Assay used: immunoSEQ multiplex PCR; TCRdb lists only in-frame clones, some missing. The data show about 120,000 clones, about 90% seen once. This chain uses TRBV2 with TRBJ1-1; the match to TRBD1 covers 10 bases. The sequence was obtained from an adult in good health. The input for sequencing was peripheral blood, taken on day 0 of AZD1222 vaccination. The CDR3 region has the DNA TGTGCCAGCAATCCGACAGGGGGCCACACTGAAGCTTTCTTT. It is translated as CASNPTGGHTEAFF. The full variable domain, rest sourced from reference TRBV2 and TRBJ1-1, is EPEVTQTPSHQVTQMGQEVILRCVPISNHLYFYWYRQILGQKVEFLVSFYNNEISEKSEIFDDQFSVERPDGSNFTLKIRSTKLEDSAMYFCASNPTGGHTEAFFGQGTRLTVV.